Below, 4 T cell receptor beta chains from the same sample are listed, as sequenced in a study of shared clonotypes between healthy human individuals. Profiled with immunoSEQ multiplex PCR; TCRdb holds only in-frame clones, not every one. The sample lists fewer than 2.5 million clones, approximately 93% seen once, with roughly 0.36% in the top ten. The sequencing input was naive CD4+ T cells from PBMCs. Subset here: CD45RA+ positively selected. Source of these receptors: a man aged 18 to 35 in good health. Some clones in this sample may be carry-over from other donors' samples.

CDR3 loop: CASSPLAGAAKNIQYF. The CDR3 DNA follows: TGTGCCAGCAGCCCCCTGGCGGGAGCAGCCAAAAACATTCAGTACTTC. The chain couples TRBV6-6 to TRBJ2-4; TRBD2 aligns across 7 bases. The germline V gene encodes CDR1 MNHNY and CDR2 SVGAGI (reference sequence). V shed 6 bases, J shed 0 bases, and the junction held 8 bases outside the gene matches. CDR3 length: 16 amino acids.

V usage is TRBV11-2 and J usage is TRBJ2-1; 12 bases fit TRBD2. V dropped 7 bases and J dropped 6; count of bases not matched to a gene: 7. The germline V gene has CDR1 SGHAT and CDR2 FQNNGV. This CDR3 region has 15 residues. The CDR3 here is CASTRLAGVVNEQFF. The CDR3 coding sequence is TGTGCCAGCACCAGACTAGCGGGAGTTGTCAATGAGCAGTTCTTC.

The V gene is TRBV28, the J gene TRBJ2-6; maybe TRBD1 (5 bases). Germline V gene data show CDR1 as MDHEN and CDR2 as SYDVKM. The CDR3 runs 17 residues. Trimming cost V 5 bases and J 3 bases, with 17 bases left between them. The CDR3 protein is CASSRQLNRGGANVLTF. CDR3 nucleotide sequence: TGTGCCAGCAGTAGACAGCTTAACCGAGGTGGGGCCAACGTCCTGACTTTC.

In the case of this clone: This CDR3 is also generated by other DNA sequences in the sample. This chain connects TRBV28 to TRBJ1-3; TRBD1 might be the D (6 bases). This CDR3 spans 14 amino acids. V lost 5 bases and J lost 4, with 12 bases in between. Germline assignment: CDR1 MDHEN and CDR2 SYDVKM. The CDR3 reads CASSPGGLGNTIYF. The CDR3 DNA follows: TGTGCCAGCAGTCCCGGGGGGCTGGGAAACACCATATATTTT.